This TCR beta chain was observed in a study of blood T cell repertoires in COVID-19 (TCRdb year 2020). In terms of the full investigation: Collaborator samples came from the United States, Italy and Spain and covered acute and convalescent phases of COVID-19. The material from the prospective study consisted of cDNA or gDNA derived from T cells, B-cell-depleted T cells, or PBMCs. Deeply sampled blood TCRbeta repertoires from subjects exposed to, actively infected with, or recovered from COVID-19 were included in the dataset. The repertoires were released in a freely available public database meant as a resource for research on the immune response to SARS-CoV-2. Samples came from the ongoing ImmuneRACE study (first 160 participants) plus 1,254 subjects from 6 global collaborators. The sample metadata nearly always contained a de-identified subject ID, COVID-19 status, age in years and sex. HLA class I and class II types, where available, came from metadata supplied by the sample provider rather than from assay-based typing.

Participants in the prospective study were enrolled through a virtual design, were aged roughly 18 to 90 years, and lived in 24 United States geographic areas. Cohort assignment in the prospective study relied on participant-reported clinical history from a screening survey and a study questionnaire. Exposed participants had been in contact with someone with a PCR-confirmed or clinician-diagnosed COVID-19 case within 2 weeks of study entry. Each participant in the prospective study had whole blood, serum and a nasopharyngeal or oropharyngeal swab collected by mobile phlebotomists. Over a roughly 2-month period, participants in the prospective study had the option of providing additional blood draws and questionnaires. Prospective study blood samples were shipped either frozen or at room temperature before DNA extraction. CDR1 SGHRS and CDR2 YFSETQ are derived from the germline V gene. A distance of 12 bases separates the germline ends of V and J, which lose 7 bases and 5 bases respectively. Its CDR3 holds 12 amino acids, cysteine through phenylalanine. The sequence is cut down to CDR3 DNA, 36 bases in frame from base 1.

TCRbeta CDR3 regions were amplified from genomic DNA using the immunoSEQ Assay, a bias-controlled multiplex PCR. For the original study's pipeline: The number of nucleated cells in each sample was estimated from the amplification of reference gene primers within the assay. Sequence reads were collapsed and filtered to measure the absolute abundance of every unique TCRbeta CDR3 rearrangement. Productive Simpson clonality was computed per sample as the square root of Simpson's diversity index over productive rearrangements. TCRdb mirrors the immuneACCESS table, restricted to in-frame sequences. Some clones are absent from its copies; in checked studies, under half trace to an unresolved V gene, and the reason for the others is unknown. V and J calls and clone size are those listed in that table; D and trimming were worked out from the DNA. The sample table shows 400,000 to 500,000 clones, and 70% to 90% are seen once. The top ten clonotypes cover roughly 1.4% of the sample.

This clone was detected a few times. The clone's antigen remains unknown. No base qualities exist here, and no much larger clone lies one base off it. Overall study results and their limits: Clinical and demographic metadata were provided uncurated, with the amount varying by source and participant.

Material: PBMCs or T cells enriched from blood (not recorded which). The V and J genes are TRBV5-1 and TRBJ1-1; the D gene is not confidently resolved. The receptor was isolated from a woman aged 18-35 years who had been exposed to COVID-19. The sequenced DNA is TGCGCCAGCGCGGACCCGGGGACTGAAGCTTTCTTT. It is translated as CASADPGTEAFF.